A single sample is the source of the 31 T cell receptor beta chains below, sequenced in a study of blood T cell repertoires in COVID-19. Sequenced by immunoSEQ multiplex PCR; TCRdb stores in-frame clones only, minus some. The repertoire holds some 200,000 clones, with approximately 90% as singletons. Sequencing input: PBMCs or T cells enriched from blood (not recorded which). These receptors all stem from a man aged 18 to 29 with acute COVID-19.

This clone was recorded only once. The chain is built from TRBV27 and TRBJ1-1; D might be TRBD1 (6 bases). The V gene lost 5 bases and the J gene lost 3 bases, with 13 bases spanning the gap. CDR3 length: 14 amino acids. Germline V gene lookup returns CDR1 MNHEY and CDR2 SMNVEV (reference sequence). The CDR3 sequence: CASSGDTMHTEAFF. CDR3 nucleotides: TGTGCCAGCAGTGGGGACACCATGCACACTGAAGCTTTCTTT.

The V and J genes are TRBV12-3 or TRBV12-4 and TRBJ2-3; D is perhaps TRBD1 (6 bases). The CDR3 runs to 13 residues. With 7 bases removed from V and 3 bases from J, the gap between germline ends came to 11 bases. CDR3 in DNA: TGTGCCAGCAACTTCGACAGGACAGATACGCAGTATTTT. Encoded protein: CASNFDRTDTQYF.

The CDR3 here is CILGDTRGFTDTQYF. The CDR3 DNA reads TGCATCCTTGGAGACACAAGGGGCTTCACAGATACGCAGTATTTT. The chain has TRBV29-1 and TRBJ2-3; a weak D match, TRBD1 (5 bases). Germline assignment: CDR1 SQVTM and CDR2 ANQGSEA. This CDR3 is built from 15 residues.

As DNA, the CDR3 is TGTGCCAGCAGGCCACTAATCCGCCCTGATGGCTACACCTTC. Its translation is CASRPLIRPDGYTF. The chain uses TRBV11-2 and TRBJ1-2; D call uncertain. The CDR3 runs to 14 residues. From germline, CDR1 is SGHAT and CDR2 FQNNGV. Trimming cost V 6 bases and J 6 bases, with 17 bases left between them. The entire variable domain, with the rest obtained from reference TRBV11-2 and TRBJ1-2, is as follows: EAGVAQSPRYKIIEKRQSVAFWCNPISGHATLYWYQQILGQGPKLLIQFQNNGVVDDSQLPKDRFSAERLKGVDSTLKIQPAKLEDSAVYLCASRPLIRPDGYTFGSGTRLTVV.

CDR3 in amino acids: CAGRSGGGGYTF. As DNA, the CDR3 is TGTGCCGGCCGATCGGGCGGAGGTGGCTACACCTTC. V is TRBV6-5 and J is TRBJ1-2; no clear D. The CDR3 totals 12 residues. V was cut by 11 bases and J by 7 bases, with 17 bases left in between. CDR1 is MNHEY and CDR2 is SVGAGI in the germline V gene.

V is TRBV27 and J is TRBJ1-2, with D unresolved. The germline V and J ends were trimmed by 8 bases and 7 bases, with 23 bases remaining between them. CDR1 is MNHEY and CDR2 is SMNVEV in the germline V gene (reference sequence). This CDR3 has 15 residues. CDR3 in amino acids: CASAFEGGLIRGYTF. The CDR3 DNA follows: TGTGCCAGCGCCTTCGAGGGAGGCCTTATTCGTGGCTACACCTTC.

CDR3 sequence reads: CAIRRQMNTGELFF. The CDR3, as DNA: TGTGCCATCAGGCGGCAAATGAACACCGGGGAGCTGTTTTTT. The chain recombines TRBV10-3 with TRBJ2-2, with D unclear. There are 14 residues in the CDR3. The V gene lost 6 bases and the J gene lost 1 base, with 9 bases spanning the gap. Per the germline V gene, CDR1 is ENHRY and CDR2 is SYGVKD.

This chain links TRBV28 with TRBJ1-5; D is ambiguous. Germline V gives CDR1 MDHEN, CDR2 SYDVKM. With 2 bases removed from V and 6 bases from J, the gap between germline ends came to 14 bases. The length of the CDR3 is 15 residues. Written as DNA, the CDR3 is TGTGCCAGCAGTTTAGGGGAGGGAAATATTCAGCCCCAGCATTTT. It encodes CASSLGEGNIQPQHF.

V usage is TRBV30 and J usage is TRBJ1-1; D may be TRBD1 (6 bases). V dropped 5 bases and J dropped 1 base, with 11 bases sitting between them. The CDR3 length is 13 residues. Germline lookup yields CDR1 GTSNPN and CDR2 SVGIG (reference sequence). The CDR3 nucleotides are TGTGCCTGGGCAACAGGGAAGAACACTGAAGCTTTCTTT. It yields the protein CAWATGKNTEAFF.

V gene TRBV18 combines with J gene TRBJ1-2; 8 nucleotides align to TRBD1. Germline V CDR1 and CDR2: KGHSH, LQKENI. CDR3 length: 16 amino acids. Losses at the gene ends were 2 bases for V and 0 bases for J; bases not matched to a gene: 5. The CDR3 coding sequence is TGTGCCAGCTCACCAACGACAGGGGCAGCTAACTATGGCTACACCTTC. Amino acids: CASSPTTGAANYGYTF.

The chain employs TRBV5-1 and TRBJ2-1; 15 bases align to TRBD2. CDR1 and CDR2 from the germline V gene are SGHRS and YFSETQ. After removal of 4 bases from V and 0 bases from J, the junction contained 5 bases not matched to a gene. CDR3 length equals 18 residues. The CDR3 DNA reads TGCGCCAGCAGCGGGGGACTAGCGGGAGGCCTCTCCTACAATGAGCAGTTCTTC. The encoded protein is CASSGGLAGGLSYNEQFF.

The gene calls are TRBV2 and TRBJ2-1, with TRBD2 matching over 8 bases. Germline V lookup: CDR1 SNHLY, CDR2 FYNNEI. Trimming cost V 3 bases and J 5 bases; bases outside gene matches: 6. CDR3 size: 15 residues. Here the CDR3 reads CASSDSSGNDNEQFF. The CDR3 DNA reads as TGTGCCAGCAGTGACAGTAGCGGGAACGACAATGAGCAGTTCTTC.

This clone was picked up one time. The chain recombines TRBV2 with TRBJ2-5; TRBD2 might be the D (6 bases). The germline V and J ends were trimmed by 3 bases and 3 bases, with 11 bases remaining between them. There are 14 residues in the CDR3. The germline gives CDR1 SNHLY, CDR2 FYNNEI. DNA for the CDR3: TGTGCCAGCAGTGATTTGGGGGGAAAAGAGACCCAGTACTTC. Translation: CASSDLGGKETQYF. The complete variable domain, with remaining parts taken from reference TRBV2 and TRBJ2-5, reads EPEVTQTPSHQVTQMGQEVILRCVPISNHLYFYWYRQILGQKVEFLVSFYNNEISEKSEIFDDQFSVERPDGSNFTLKIRSTKLEDSAMYFCASSDLGGKETQYFGPGTRLLVL.

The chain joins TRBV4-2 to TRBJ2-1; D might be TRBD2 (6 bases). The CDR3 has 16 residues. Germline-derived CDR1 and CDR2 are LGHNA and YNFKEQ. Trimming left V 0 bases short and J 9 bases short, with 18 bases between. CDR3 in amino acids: CASSQDRSGAHAEQFF. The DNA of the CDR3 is TGTGCCAGCAGCCAAGATCGGTCGGGAGCGCATGCTGAGCAGTTCTTC.

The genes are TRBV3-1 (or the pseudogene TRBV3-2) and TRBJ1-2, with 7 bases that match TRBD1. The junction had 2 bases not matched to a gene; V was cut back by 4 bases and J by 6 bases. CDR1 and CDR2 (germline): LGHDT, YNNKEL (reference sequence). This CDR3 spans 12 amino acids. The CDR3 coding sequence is TGTGCCAGCAGCCCCAGGGGGAATGGCTACACCTTC. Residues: CASSPRGNGYTF.

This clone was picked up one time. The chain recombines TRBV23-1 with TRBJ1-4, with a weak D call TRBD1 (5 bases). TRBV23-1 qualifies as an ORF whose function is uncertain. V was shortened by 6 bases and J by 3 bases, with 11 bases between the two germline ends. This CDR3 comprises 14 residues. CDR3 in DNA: TGCGCCAGCAGACAGGCCCCGGCTAATGAAAAACTGTTTTTT. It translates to CASRQAPANEKLFF.

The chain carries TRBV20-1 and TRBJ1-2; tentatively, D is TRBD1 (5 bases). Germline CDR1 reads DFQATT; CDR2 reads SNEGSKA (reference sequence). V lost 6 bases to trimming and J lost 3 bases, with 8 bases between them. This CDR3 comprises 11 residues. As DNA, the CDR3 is TGCAGTGCCGACAGTTACTATGGCTACACCTTC. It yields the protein CSADSYYGYTF.

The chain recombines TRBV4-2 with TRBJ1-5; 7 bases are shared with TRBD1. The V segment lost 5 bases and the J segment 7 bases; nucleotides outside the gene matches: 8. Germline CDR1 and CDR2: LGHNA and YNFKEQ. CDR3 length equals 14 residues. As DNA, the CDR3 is TGTGCCAGCAGCAAACAGGGGCAGGGGCAGCCCCAGCATTTT. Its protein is CASSKQGQGQPQHF.

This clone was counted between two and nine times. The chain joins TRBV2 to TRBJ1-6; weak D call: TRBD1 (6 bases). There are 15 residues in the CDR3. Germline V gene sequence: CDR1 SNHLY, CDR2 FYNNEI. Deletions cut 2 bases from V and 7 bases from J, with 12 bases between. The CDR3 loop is CASSESGVGNSPLHF. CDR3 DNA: TGTGCCAGCAGTGAATCAGGGGTGGGGAATTCACCCCTCCACTTT.

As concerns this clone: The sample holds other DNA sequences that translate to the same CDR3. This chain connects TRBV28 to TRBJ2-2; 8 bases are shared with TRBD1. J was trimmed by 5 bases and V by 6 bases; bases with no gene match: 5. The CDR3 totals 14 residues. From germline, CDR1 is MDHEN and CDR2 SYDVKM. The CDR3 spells CASSLRGRTGELFF. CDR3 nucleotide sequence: TGTGCCAGCAGCCTCAGGGGGCGAACCGGGGAGCTGTTTTTT.

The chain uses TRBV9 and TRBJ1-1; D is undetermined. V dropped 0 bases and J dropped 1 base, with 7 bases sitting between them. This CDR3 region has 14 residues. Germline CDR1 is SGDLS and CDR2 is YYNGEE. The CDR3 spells CASSVDPTNTEAFF. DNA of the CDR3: TGTGCCAGCAGCGTAGATCCTACGAACACTGAAGCTTTCTTT. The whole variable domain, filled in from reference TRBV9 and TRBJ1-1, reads DSGVTQTPKHLITATGQRVTLRCSPRSGDLSVYWYQQSLDQGLQFLIQYYNGEERAKGNILERFSAQQFPDLHSELNLSSLELGDSALYFCASSVDPTNTEAFFGQGTRLTVV.

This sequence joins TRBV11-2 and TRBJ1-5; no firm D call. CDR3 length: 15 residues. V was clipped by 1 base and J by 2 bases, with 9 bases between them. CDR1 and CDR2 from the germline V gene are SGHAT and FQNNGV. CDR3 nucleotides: TGTGCCAGCAGCTTAGGGAGTCAGCGCAATCAGCCCCAGCATTTT. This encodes CASSLGSQRNQPQHF.

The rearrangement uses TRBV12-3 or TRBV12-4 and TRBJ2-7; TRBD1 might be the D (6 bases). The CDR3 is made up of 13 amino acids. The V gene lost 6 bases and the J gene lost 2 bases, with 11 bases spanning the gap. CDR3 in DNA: TGTGCCAGCAGCCTGGACAGAGCCTACGAGCAGTACTTC. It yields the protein CASSLDRAYEQYF.

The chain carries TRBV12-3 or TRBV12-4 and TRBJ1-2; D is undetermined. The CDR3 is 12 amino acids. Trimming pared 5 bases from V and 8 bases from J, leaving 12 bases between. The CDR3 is CASSPQATGYTF. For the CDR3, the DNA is TGTGCCAGCAGTCCGCAGGCCACGGGCTACACCTTC.

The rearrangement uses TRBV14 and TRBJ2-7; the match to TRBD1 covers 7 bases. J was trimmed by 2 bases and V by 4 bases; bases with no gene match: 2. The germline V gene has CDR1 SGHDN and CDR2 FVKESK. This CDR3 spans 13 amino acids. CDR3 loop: CASSLGTAYEQYF. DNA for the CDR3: TGTGCCAGCAGCCTGGGGACAGCCTACGAGCAGTACTTC.

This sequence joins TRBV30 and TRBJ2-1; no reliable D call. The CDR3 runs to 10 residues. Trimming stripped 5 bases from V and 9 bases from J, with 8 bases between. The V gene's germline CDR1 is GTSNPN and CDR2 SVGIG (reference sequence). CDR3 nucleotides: TGTGCCTGGGGGCCGGGTGAGCAGTTCTTC. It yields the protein CAWGPGEQFF.

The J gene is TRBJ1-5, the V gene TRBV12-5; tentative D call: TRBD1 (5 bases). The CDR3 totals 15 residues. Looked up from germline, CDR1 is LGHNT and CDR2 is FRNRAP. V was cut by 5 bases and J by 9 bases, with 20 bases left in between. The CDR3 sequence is CASGPRGVPGGPQHF. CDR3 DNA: TGTGCTAGTGGTCCCCGCGGTGTCCCCGGGGGGCCCCAGCATTTT.

The CDR3, as DNA: TGTGCCAGCAGTAGTGCGGGGGGCCGCAGGGAGCTGTTTTTT. Translating it yields CASSSAGGRRELFF. J is TRBJ2-2 and V is TRBV28, with 8 bases identical to TRBD2. J lost 9 bases, V lost 5 bases, and 8 bases had no gene match. This CDR3 is built from 14 residues. The germline gives CDR1 MDHEN, CDR2 SYDVKM.

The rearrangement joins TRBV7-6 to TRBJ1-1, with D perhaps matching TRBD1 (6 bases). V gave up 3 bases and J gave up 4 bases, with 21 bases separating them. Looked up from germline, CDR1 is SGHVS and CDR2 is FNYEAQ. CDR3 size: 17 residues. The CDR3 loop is CASSFDRRGGRGTEAFF. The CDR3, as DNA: TGTGCCAGCAGCTTTGACAGGCGCGGGGGACGGGGCACTGAAGCTTTCTTT.

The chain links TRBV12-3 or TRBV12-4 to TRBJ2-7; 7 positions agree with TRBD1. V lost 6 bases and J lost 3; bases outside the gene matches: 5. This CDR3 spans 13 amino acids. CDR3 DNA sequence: TGTGCCAGCAGACCACAGGGGAGCTACGAGCAGTACTTC. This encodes CASRPQGSYEQYF.

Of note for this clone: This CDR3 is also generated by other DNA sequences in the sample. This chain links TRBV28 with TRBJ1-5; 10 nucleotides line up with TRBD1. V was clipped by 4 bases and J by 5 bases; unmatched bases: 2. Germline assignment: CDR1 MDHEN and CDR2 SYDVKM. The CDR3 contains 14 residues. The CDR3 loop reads CASSSGQGDQPQHF. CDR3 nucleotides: TGTGCCAGCAGTTCTGGACAGGGGGATCAGCCCCAGCATTTT.